There are many counts of the clone carrying this TCR beta chain. Its antigen is undetermined. This entry is derived from a study of spatial heterogeneity in lung cancer. Study overall: The donor population consisted of approximately 70 patients with untreated, early-stage non-small cell lung cancer. Detection of beta-chain sequences consistently exceeded that of alpha-chain sequences.

Whole-study results and caveats: Expanded tumor TCRs that were ubiquitous appeared in blood more at resection than follow-up.

The study tagged each TCR cDNA molecule with a unique molecular identifier. A single record per CDR3 protein comes from TCRdb applying MiXCR to the 5' RACE reads. The repertoire includes under 150,000 distinct CDR3 sequences, more than 10% of them detected once, and approximately 25% sits in the top ten. With V trimmed by 2 bases and J by 3 bases, 6 bases remained unmatched. Looked up from germline, CDR1 is MNHNY and CDR2 is SVGAGI (reference sequence). There are 16 residues in the CDR3. Time point noted: blood at routine non-recurrence follow-up after resection. This material consisted of PBMCs, taken at follow-up. This sequence originates from a female donor with early-stage non-small cell lung cancer. This chain uses TRBV6-6 with TRBJ2-3; TRBD2 aligns across 9 bases. The CDR3 is CASSYVAGVNTDTQYF. For the CDR3, the DNA is TGTGCCAGCAGTTACGTAGCGGGAGTTAATACAGATACGCAGTATTTT.